The present T cell receptor (beta chain) was sequenced within a study of blood T cells in healthy people across ages. Each individual donor underwent a draw of about 9.9 milliliters of peripheral blood. Germline V gene data show CDR1 as DFQATT and CDR2 as SNEGSKA (reference sequence). The CDR3 spans 14 residues. Trimming left V 3 bases short and J 3 bases short, with 11 bases between. Sample-barcoded 5' priming and a J-beta primer mix drove a second PCR of roughly 6 to 12 cycles. TCRdb itself ran the 5' RACE reads through MiXCR, one entry per CDR3 protein. This table holds more than 800,000 distinct CDR3 sequences, more than 25% found once. This clonotype appeared many times. Its specificity is unknown. Study outcomes and limitations: Roughly linear age-related decline in beta diversity appeared, significant by age approximately 40. With naive T cell percentage, TCR beta diversity showed a strong correlation.

This chain links TRBV20-1 with TRBJ1-4; no reliable D call. The receptor comes from a woman at least 80 years old in good health. Sequenced: blood. CDR3 in amino acids: CSASEGSANEKLFF. The CDR3 bases are TGCAGTGCTAGTGAGGGCAGTGCTAATGAAAAACTGTTTTTT.